One and the same sample provided the 2 T cell receptor beta chains below, sequenced in a study of CD8 T cells in ankylosing spondylitis. From the 5' RACE reads, TCRdb called clonotypes with MiXCR, one entry per CDR3 protein. This sample has approximately 350,000 distinct CDR3 sequences, with approximately 20% found just once. Sample: blood, either unsorted or a sorted T cell fraction (not recorded which). The receptors stem from a male donor with ankylosing spondylitis or in good health (not recorded which).

This clonotype was seen more than once but under ten times. The chain employs TRBV11-1 and TRBJ2-5, with D possibly being TRBD1 (6 bases). V lost 5 bases to trimming and J lost 4 bases, with 14 bases between them. CDR3 size: 14 residues. The V gene's germline CDR1 is SGHAT and CDR2 FQDESV (reference sequence). As DNA, the CDR3 is TGTGCCAGCAGCGGACGGACAGCAGCAGAGACCCAGTACTTC. Amino acids: CASSGRTAAETQYF.

The V and J genes are TRBV2 and TRBJ1-5; 8 bases match TRBD1. Germline V CDR1 and CDR2: SNHLY, FYNNEI. V shed 6 bases and J 7 bases; nucleotides not matched to a gene: 8. The CDR3 has 14 residues. In DNA form, the CDR3 reads TGTGCCAGCAGGGTAGACAGGGGAGACCAGCCCCAGCATTTT. It encodes CASRVDRGDQPQHF.